This T cell receptor (beta chain) came from a study of blood T cell repertoires in COVID-19. In the study overall: Sites across the United States, Italy and Spain contributed samples from acute and convalescent COVID-19.

Profiling relied on immunoSEQ multiplex PCR, and the TCRdb table lists in-frame clones only, not all of them. The sample shows under 35,000 clones, 60% to 80% of them seen only once. This clone showed up just once. After removal of 4 bases from V and 7 bases from J, the junction contained 9 bases not matched to a gene. Germline values: CDR1 LGHDT, CDR2 YNNKEL (reference sequence). The CDR3 extends over 15 amino acids. Input material: peripheral blood. This clonotype was sampled from a man at least 80 years old with acute or convalescent COVID-19. This sequence joins TRBV3-1 (or the pseudogene TRBV3-2) and TRBJ2-1, with 8 bases matching TRBD2. This chain's CDR3 is CASSPLGGAGNEQFF. CDR3 in DNA: TGTGCCAGCAGCCCCCTCGGGGGGGCTGGGAATGAGCAGTTCTTC.